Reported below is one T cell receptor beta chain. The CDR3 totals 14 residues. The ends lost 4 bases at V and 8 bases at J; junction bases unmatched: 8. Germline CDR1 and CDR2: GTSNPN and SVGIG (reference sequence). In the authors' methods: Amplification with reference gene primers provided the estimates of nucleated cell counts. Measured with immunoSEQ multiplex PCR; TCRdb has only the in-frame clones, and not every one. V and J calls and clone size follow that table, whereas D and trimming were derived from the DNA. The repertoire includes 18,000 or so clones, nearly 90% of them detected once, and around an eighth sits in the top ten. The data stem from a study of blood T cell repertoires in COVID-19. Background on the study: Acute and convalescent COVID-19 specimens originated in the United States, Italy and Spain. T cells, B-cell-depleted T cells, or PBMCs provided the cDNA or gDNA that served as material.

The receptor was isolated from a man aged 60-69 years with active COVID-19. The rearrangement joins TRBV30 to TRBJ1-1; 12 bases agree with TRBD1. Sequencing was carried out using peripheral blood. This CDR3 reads CAWNYGTGGKEAFF. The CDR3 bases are TGTGCCTGGAACTATGGGACAGGGGGCAAGGAAGCTTTCTTT.